The rows below give T cell receptor beta chains drawn from one sample of a study of blood T cell repertoires in COVID-19. TCRdb's table, derived via immunoSEQ multiplex PCR, lists solely in-frame clones and lacks some. Of roughly 110,000 clones listed, around 89% are singletons. Sequencing was done on a sample of peripheral blood. The receptors stem from a man aged 40-50 years with active or convalescent COVID-19. Both conserved end residues are part of each CDR3. The D gene is left open where the match is weak. A clone size is listed for some rows: how often the clone was seen (once, few, many), or a class if it is expanded.

CDR3	DNA	size	V	J	D
CASSTEGQPYHSGNTIYF	TGTGCCAGCAGCACTGAGGGACAACCCTACCACTCTGGAAACACCATATATTTT	-	TRBV21-1	TRBJ1-3	-
CASSSRFQGKRTYEQYF	TGTGCCAGCAGTTCCCGTTTTCAGGGGAAGAGGACCTACGAGCAGTACTTC	-	TRBV28	TRBJ2-7	-
CAWGPGQGGSPLHF	TGTGCCTGGGGCCCGGGGCAGGGAGGTTCACCCCTCCACTTT	-	TRBV30	TRBJ1-6	-
CASSFGGSSYEQYF	TGTGCCAGCAGTTTCGGGGGATCCTCCTACGAGCAGTACTTC	-	TRBV6-6	TRBJ2-7	-
CASSPPLLNEKLFF	TGTGCCAGCTCACCACCGCTTCTAAATGAAAAACTGTTTTTT	few	TRBV18	TRBJ1-4	-
CASSLVRLAGEYEQYF	TGTGCCAGCAGTTTGGTAAGACTAGCGGGAGAATACGAGCAGTACTTC	-	TRBV28	TRBJ2-7	TRBD2
CASSPSSVWTGELFF	TGTGCCAGCAGCCCCTCTAGCGTCTGGACCGGGGAGCTGTTTTTT	-	TRBV11-2	TRBJ2-2	-
CATSETGTGKEEQYF	TGTGCCACCAGTGAGACCGGGACAGGGAAGGAGGAGCAGTACTTC	-	TRBV24-1	TRBJ2-7	TRBD1
CASSEKAGGFYEQYF	TGTGCCAGCAGTGAGAAAGCGGGAGGGTTCTACGAGCAGTACTTC	-	TRBV6-4	TRBJ2-7	TRBD2
CASSLYPYQPQHF	TGTGCCAGCAGTTTATATCCCTATCAGCCCCAGCATTTT	few	TRBV27	TRBJ1-5	-
CASSVSRTSINTGELFF	TGTGCCAGCAGCGTATCTCGGACTAGCATAAACACCGGGGAGCTGTTTTTT	-	TRBV9	TRBJ2-2	TRBD2
CASSLGGTSGIRYNEQFF	TGTGCCAGCAGCTTAGGGGGGACTAGCGGGATACGGTACAATGAGCAGTTCTTC	-	TRBV7-8	TRBJ2-1	TRBD2
CASSGQGGNYGYTF	TGCGCCAGCAGTGGACAGGGAGGTAACTATGGCTACACCTTC	-	TRBV5-1	TRBJ1-2	TRBD1
CASSLIPTGYRETQYF	TGTGCCAGCAGCTTAATTCCTACAGGGTATCGCGAGACCCAGTACTTC	-	TRBV7-9	TRBJ2-5	-
CASSPRTGGSNQPQHF	TGTGCCAGCAGCCCCCGGACAGGGGGCAGCAATCAGCCCCAGCATTTT	once	TRBV5-8	TRBJ1-5	TRBD1
CASSRQKEGGPIGEQFF	TGTGCCAGCAGCAGGCAGAAGGAGGGAGGGCCGATAGGTGAGCAGTTCTTC	-	TRBV21-1	TRBJ2-1	-
CASSGQSGYTF	TGTGCCAGCTCAGGACAGAGCGGCTACACCTTC	-	TRBV18	TRBJ1-2	-
CASGEGTEETQYF	TGTGCCAGTGGTGAGGGAACGGAAGAGACCCAGTACTTC	once	TRBV28	TRBJ2-5	-
CASSSLSGRALETQYF	TGTGCCAGCAGTTCCCTTAGCGGGAGGGCCTTAGAGACCCAGTACTTC	-	TRBV27	TRBJ2-5	TRBD2
CASSYSAGANYGYTF	TGTGCCAGCAGTTACTCAGCGGGGGCGAACTATGGCTACACCTTC	-	TRBV6-5	TRBJ1-2	-
CASSQAGGSYEQYF	TGTGCCAGCAGCCAAGCGGGGGGATCCTACGAGCAGTACTTC	-	TRBV3-1/TRBV3-2	TRBJ2-7	TRBD2
CASSSWQVDYGYTF	TGTGCCAGCAGCTCATGGCAAGTGGACTATGGCTACACCTTC	-	TRBV7-9	TRBJ1-2	-
CASSPGTANMNTEAFF	TGTGCCAGCAGTCCAGGGACAGCCAACATGAACACTGAAGCTTTCTTT	-	TRBV27	TRBJ1-1	TRBD1
CASRSGRFYNEQFF	TGTGCCAGCAGAAGCGGGAGGTTCTACAATGAGCAGTTCTTC	-	TRBV6-5	TRBJ2-1	TRBD2
CASSLPPGLAGGEQFF	TGTGCCAGCAGTTTACCGCCGGGACTAGCGGGAGGTGAGCAGTTCTTC	-	TRBV27	TRBJ2-1	TRBD2
CASSGLAGEGEQFF	TGTGCCAGCAGCGGACTAGCGGGAGAGGGGGAGCAGTTCTTC	once	TRBV2	TRBJ2-1	TRBD2
CASSFSANYGYTF	TGTGCCAGCAGTTTTTCAGCTAACTATGGCTACACCTTC	-	TRBV28	TRBJ1-2	-
CASSSRPLGTQYF	TGTGCCAGCAGCTCACGCCCTCTGGGCACCCAGTACTTC	-	TRBV7-3	TRBJ2-5	-
CASSRTGLGGYTF	TGTGCCAGCAGCCGGACAGGGCTGGGAGGCTACACCTTC	once	TRBV5-5	TRBJ1-2	TRBD1
CASSSWTGAENEQFF	TGTGCCAGCAGCTCCTGGACAGGGGCAGAGAATGAGCAGTTCTTC	-	TRBV7-2	TRBJ2-1	TRBD1
CARSPGWNTDTQYF	TGTGCCAGAAGCCCAGGGTGGAACACAGATACGCAGTATTTT	-	TRBV5-3	TRBJ2-3	-
CASSRRDRGFGNTIYF	TGTGCCAGCAGCCGGCGGGACAGGGGGTTTGGAAACACCATATATTTT	-	TRBV5-6	TRBJ1-3	TRBD1
CASSPSSGRNDEQFF	TGTGCCAGCAGCCCATCTAGCGGGCGGAACGATGAGCAGTTCTTC	-	TRBV14	TRBJ2-1	TRBD2
CASSLMGTGDGYTF	TGTGCCAGCAGCTTAATGGGGACAGGGGATGGCTACACCTTC	once	TRBV7-3	TRBJ1-2	TRBD1
CASNLTPSYEQYF	TGTGCCAGCAATCTCACACCCTCCTACGAGCAGTACTTC	-	TRBV6-6	TRBJ2-7	-
CSAAGLQSQYF	TGCAGTGCTGCGGGACTTCAGTCGCAGTATTTT	once	TRBV20-1	TRBJ2-3	-
CASSLGTGLGYEQYF	TGTGCCAGCAGCTTAGGTACAGGGCTCGGGTACGAGCAGTACTTC	-	TRBV7-9	TRBJ2-7	-
CASSRGAPYGYTF	TGTGCCAGCAGCCGTGGGGCCCCCTATGGCTACACCTTC	once	TRBV28	TRBJ1-2	-
CASSVRTSGRGDEQFF	TGTGCCAGCAGCGTCCGGACTAGCGGGAGAGGCGATGAGCAGTTCTTC	-	TRBV9	TRBJ2-1	TRBD2